Listed here are 17 T cell receptor beta chains from one sample, sequenced in a study of Ad26.COV2.S vaccination and SARS-CoV-2 variants. Described treatment: some 20 received Ad26.COV2.S at low or high dose, single or two shots; 5 received placebo; per-sample allocation not given. Sampling took place 63 days after the first vaccine or placebo injection. The method was immunoSEQ multiplex PCR; TCRdb's version includes in-frame clones alone and lacks a portion of them. Seen here are around 400,000 clones, 75% to 90% observed once, and the top ten hold around 1.9%. Sequencing used peripheral blood, obtained in a trial of Ad26.COV2.S vaccine versus placebo. Receptors originate from a person between 18 and 65 years old who received the Ad26.COV2.S COVID-19 vaccine or a placebo.

This clone was found once. The chain couples TRBV11-2 to TRBJ1-5, with D hard to call. There are 13 residues in the CDR3. Germline-derived CDR1 and CDR2 are SGHAT and FQNNGV. V dropped 5 bases and J dropped 2 bases, with 7 bases sitting between them. CDR3 nucleotide sequence: TGTGCCAGCAGCCCCTTCGGCAATCAGCCCCAGCATTTT. Translated, it gives CASSPFGNQPQHF.

CDR3 amino acids: CASSLRTSGRGVSYEQYF. In DNA form, the CDR3 reads TGTGCCAGCAGTCTCCGGACTAGCGGAAGAGGGGTATCCTACGAGCAGTACTTC. The chain employs TRBV27 and TRBJ2-7; 10 nucleotides match TRBD2. J lost 1 base, V lost 5 bases, and 14 bases had no gene match. Germline CDR1 reads MNHEY; CDR2 reads SMNVEV (reference sequence). The CDR3 loop spans 18 amino acids.

The chain has TRBV28 and TRBJ2-4; possibly TRBD1 for D (6 bases). Between the trimmed V and J ends, which lost 7 bases and 1 base, there was a span of 17 bases. The CDR3 consists of 16 residues. Germline values: CDR1 MDHEN, CDR2 SYDVKM. The CDR3 region is CASKGHRDLAKNIQYF. The CDR3 DNA sequence: TGTGCCAGCAAGGGTCACAGGGACCTGGCCAAAAACATTCAGTACTTC.

This clone was counted once. The CDR3 region has the DNA TGTGCCACCAGTGACCCGGAGACCCACACAGATACGCAGTATTTT. Translating gives CATSDPETHTDTQYF. The chain combines TRBV24-1 with TRBJ2-3, with D unclear. V was trimmed by 4 bases and J by 2 bases, leaving 12 bases between them. The CDR3 contains 15 residues. In germline, CDR1 is KGHDR, CDR2 SFDVKD.

This clone was picked up a small number of times. The rearrangement joins TRBV18 to TRBJ1-1; D is undetermined. The CDR3 is 13 residues long. V dropped 1 base and J dropped 0 bases, with 3 bases sitting between them. Germline values: CDR1 KGHSH, CDR2 LQKENI. In DNA, the CDR3 is TGTGCCAGCTCACCACAGATGAACACTGAAGCTTTCTTT. It yields the protein CASSPQMNTEAFF.

The chain employs TRBV7-9 and TRBJ1-2; TRBD1 is a possible D gene (5 bases). The CDR3 spans 12 residues. Germline V gene data show CDR1 as SEHNR and CDR2 as FQNEAQ (reference sequence). Trimming removed 6 bases at V and 2 bases at J, with 7 bases between. The CDR3 nucleotides read TGTGCCAGCAGTCCAGGGAACTATGGCTACACCTTC. It codes for CASSPGNYGYTF. The entire variable domain, with the rest obtained from reference TRBV7-9 and TRBJ1-2, is as follows: DTGVSQNPRHKITKRGQNVTFRCDPISEHNRLYWYRQTLGQGPEFLTYFQNEAQLEKSRLLSDRFSAERPKGSFSTLEIQRTEQGDSAMYLCASSPGNYGYTFGSGTRLTVV.

This clone was counted a single time. The rearrangement uses TRBV5-4 and TRBJ2-7; unclear D gene. Trimming took 0 bases from V and 0 from J, leaving 10 bases between them. Germline V CDR1 and CDR2: SGHNT, YYREEE (reference sequence). CDR3 size: 15 residues. CDR3 sequence (DNA): TGTGCCAGCAGCTTGGGCAACGGCCCCTCCTACGAGCAGTACTTC. It encodes CASSLGNGPSYEQYF.

This clone was observed once. This chain uses TRBV7-9 with TRBJ1-4; D not certain. Per the germline V gene, CDR1 is SEHNR and CDR2 is FQNEAQ (reference sequence). V lost 1 base to trimming and J lost 5 bases, with 8 bases between them. The CDR3 is made up of 14 amino acids. CDR3: CASSLGTVNEKLFF. The CDR3 DNA follows: TGTGCCAGCAGCTTAGGCACAGTCAATGAAAAACTGTTTTTT.

Of note for this clone: The same CDR3 can be traced to other DNA sequences in this sample. The V gene is TRBV9, the J gene TRBJ2-5; tentatively, D is TRBD2 (5 bases). The CDR3 totals 12 residues. V was trimmed by 2 bases and J by 3 bases, leaving 5 bases between them. Per germline, CDR1 SGDLS and CDR2 YYNGEE. This CDR3 reads CASSVGEETQYF. Written as DNA, the CDR3 is TGTGCCAGCAGCGTCGGGGAAGAGACCCAGTACTTC.

The CDR3 here is CASMGPGQGLNTEAFF. The CDR3 coding sequence is TGTGCCAGTATGGGACCGGGACAGGGACTGAACACTGAAGCTTTCTTT. The rearrangement joins TRBV19 to TRBJ1-1; 9 bases agree with TRBD1. The germline V gene has CDR1 LNHDA and CDR2 SQIVND (reference sequence). The trim removed 7 bases at V and 0 bases at J, leaving 9 bases unmatched. The CDR3 sequence is 16 residues long.

The rearrangement uses TRBV21-1 and TRBJ2-7; TRBD1 is the table's D call and was not checked against the DNA. TRBV21-1 corresponds to a pseudogene. The length of the CDR3 is 15 residues. CDR3 residues: CASSKWDRGIYEQYF. The CDR3 nucleotides are TGTGCCAGCAGCAAGTGGGACAGGGGAATCTACGAGCAGTACTTC.

This clone came up once. V and J are TRBV11-2 and TRBJ1-4; D not certain. The V end was cut by 5 bases, the J end by 3 bases, with 10 bases between. Germline-derived CDR1 and CDR2 are SGHAT and FQNNGV. This CDR3 is built from 14 residues. This CDR3 reads CASSGMRANEKLFF. The CDR3 DNA follows: TGTGCCAGCAGCGGGATGCGGGCTAATGAAAAACTGTTTTTT.

The J gene is TRBJ1-1, the V gene TRBV11-3; 7 positions agree with TRBD1. The CDR3 is 14 residues long. Germline CDR1 reads SGHNT; CDR2 reads YENEEA. With V trimmed by 5 bases and J by 5 bases, 8 bases remained unmatched. In DNA form, the CDR3 reads TGTGCCAGCAGCCTGACAGGGATGGTTACTGAAGCTTTCTTT. Its protein product is CASSLTGMVTEAFF.

CDR3 in DNA: TGTGCCAGCAGTGAGATATCCCAGGGGGAAAAACTGTTTTTT. Protein product: CASSEISQGEKLFF. The chain employs TRBV2 and TRBJ1-4; maybe TRBD1 (6 bases). V gave up 3 bases and J gave up 8 bases, with 13 bases separating them. CDR1 and CDR2 from the germline V gene are SNHLY and FYNNEI. The CDR3 runs to 14 residues.

V is TRBV30 and J is TRBJ1-5; a possible D gene is TRBD1 (5 bases). This CDR3 has 14 residues. V was shortened by 2 bases and J by 0 bases, with 8 bases between the two germline ends. Germline lookup yields CDR1 GTSNPN and CDR2 SVGIG (reference sequence). This CDR3 reads CAWSLGVSNQPQHF. The DNA for the CDR3 is TGTGCCTGGAGTTTAGGGGTTAGCAATCAGCCCCAGCATTTT.

This clone was seen more than once but under ten times. The V call is TRBV4-2, the J call TRBJ2-7, with D maybe TRBD2 (6 bases). V gave up 3 bases and J gave up 0 bases, with 15 bases separating them. From germline, CDR1 is LGHNA and CDR2 YNFKEQ. The CDR3 totals 16 residues. The CDR3 DNA sequence: TGTGCCAGCAGCCACCCTTATGGAGGGAGCTCCTACGAGCAGTACTTC. It codes for CASSHPYGGSSYEQYF.

CDR3 loop: CASSPGSGNEQFF. The CDR3 bases are TGTGCCAGCAGCCCAGGGAGTGGCAATGAGCAGTTCTTC. The chain carries TRBV6-5 and TRBJ2-1; TRBD1 or TRBD2 may be the D gene (5 bases each). This CDR3 spans 13 amino acids. The V gene lost 6 bases and the J gene lost 6 bases, with 12 bases spanning the gap. Looked up from germline, CDR1 is MNHEY and CDR2 is SVGAGI.